This T cell receptor (beta chain) stems from a study of cytomegalovirus exposure and HLA in healthy donors. With 60 Vbeta and 13 Jbeta primers, the PCR was carried out. Profiled with immunoSEQ multiplex PCR; TCRdb holds only in-frame clones, not every one. The data contain approximately 150,000 clones, roughly 82% of them singletons. The CDR3 sequence is 13 residues long. Trimming removed 4 bases at V and 6 bases at J, with 13 bases between. Germline V gene data show CDR1 as SEHNR and CDR2 as FQNEAQ (reference sequence). This TCR derives from a woman aged 25-40 years in good health and CMV-seronegative. Sequencing input: PBMCs. The chain employs TRBV7-9 and TRBJ2-7; D gene unclear. The CDR3: CASSSTKRSEQYF. The CDR3 bases are TGTGCCAGCAGCTCCACGAAGAGGAGCGAGCAGTACTTC.